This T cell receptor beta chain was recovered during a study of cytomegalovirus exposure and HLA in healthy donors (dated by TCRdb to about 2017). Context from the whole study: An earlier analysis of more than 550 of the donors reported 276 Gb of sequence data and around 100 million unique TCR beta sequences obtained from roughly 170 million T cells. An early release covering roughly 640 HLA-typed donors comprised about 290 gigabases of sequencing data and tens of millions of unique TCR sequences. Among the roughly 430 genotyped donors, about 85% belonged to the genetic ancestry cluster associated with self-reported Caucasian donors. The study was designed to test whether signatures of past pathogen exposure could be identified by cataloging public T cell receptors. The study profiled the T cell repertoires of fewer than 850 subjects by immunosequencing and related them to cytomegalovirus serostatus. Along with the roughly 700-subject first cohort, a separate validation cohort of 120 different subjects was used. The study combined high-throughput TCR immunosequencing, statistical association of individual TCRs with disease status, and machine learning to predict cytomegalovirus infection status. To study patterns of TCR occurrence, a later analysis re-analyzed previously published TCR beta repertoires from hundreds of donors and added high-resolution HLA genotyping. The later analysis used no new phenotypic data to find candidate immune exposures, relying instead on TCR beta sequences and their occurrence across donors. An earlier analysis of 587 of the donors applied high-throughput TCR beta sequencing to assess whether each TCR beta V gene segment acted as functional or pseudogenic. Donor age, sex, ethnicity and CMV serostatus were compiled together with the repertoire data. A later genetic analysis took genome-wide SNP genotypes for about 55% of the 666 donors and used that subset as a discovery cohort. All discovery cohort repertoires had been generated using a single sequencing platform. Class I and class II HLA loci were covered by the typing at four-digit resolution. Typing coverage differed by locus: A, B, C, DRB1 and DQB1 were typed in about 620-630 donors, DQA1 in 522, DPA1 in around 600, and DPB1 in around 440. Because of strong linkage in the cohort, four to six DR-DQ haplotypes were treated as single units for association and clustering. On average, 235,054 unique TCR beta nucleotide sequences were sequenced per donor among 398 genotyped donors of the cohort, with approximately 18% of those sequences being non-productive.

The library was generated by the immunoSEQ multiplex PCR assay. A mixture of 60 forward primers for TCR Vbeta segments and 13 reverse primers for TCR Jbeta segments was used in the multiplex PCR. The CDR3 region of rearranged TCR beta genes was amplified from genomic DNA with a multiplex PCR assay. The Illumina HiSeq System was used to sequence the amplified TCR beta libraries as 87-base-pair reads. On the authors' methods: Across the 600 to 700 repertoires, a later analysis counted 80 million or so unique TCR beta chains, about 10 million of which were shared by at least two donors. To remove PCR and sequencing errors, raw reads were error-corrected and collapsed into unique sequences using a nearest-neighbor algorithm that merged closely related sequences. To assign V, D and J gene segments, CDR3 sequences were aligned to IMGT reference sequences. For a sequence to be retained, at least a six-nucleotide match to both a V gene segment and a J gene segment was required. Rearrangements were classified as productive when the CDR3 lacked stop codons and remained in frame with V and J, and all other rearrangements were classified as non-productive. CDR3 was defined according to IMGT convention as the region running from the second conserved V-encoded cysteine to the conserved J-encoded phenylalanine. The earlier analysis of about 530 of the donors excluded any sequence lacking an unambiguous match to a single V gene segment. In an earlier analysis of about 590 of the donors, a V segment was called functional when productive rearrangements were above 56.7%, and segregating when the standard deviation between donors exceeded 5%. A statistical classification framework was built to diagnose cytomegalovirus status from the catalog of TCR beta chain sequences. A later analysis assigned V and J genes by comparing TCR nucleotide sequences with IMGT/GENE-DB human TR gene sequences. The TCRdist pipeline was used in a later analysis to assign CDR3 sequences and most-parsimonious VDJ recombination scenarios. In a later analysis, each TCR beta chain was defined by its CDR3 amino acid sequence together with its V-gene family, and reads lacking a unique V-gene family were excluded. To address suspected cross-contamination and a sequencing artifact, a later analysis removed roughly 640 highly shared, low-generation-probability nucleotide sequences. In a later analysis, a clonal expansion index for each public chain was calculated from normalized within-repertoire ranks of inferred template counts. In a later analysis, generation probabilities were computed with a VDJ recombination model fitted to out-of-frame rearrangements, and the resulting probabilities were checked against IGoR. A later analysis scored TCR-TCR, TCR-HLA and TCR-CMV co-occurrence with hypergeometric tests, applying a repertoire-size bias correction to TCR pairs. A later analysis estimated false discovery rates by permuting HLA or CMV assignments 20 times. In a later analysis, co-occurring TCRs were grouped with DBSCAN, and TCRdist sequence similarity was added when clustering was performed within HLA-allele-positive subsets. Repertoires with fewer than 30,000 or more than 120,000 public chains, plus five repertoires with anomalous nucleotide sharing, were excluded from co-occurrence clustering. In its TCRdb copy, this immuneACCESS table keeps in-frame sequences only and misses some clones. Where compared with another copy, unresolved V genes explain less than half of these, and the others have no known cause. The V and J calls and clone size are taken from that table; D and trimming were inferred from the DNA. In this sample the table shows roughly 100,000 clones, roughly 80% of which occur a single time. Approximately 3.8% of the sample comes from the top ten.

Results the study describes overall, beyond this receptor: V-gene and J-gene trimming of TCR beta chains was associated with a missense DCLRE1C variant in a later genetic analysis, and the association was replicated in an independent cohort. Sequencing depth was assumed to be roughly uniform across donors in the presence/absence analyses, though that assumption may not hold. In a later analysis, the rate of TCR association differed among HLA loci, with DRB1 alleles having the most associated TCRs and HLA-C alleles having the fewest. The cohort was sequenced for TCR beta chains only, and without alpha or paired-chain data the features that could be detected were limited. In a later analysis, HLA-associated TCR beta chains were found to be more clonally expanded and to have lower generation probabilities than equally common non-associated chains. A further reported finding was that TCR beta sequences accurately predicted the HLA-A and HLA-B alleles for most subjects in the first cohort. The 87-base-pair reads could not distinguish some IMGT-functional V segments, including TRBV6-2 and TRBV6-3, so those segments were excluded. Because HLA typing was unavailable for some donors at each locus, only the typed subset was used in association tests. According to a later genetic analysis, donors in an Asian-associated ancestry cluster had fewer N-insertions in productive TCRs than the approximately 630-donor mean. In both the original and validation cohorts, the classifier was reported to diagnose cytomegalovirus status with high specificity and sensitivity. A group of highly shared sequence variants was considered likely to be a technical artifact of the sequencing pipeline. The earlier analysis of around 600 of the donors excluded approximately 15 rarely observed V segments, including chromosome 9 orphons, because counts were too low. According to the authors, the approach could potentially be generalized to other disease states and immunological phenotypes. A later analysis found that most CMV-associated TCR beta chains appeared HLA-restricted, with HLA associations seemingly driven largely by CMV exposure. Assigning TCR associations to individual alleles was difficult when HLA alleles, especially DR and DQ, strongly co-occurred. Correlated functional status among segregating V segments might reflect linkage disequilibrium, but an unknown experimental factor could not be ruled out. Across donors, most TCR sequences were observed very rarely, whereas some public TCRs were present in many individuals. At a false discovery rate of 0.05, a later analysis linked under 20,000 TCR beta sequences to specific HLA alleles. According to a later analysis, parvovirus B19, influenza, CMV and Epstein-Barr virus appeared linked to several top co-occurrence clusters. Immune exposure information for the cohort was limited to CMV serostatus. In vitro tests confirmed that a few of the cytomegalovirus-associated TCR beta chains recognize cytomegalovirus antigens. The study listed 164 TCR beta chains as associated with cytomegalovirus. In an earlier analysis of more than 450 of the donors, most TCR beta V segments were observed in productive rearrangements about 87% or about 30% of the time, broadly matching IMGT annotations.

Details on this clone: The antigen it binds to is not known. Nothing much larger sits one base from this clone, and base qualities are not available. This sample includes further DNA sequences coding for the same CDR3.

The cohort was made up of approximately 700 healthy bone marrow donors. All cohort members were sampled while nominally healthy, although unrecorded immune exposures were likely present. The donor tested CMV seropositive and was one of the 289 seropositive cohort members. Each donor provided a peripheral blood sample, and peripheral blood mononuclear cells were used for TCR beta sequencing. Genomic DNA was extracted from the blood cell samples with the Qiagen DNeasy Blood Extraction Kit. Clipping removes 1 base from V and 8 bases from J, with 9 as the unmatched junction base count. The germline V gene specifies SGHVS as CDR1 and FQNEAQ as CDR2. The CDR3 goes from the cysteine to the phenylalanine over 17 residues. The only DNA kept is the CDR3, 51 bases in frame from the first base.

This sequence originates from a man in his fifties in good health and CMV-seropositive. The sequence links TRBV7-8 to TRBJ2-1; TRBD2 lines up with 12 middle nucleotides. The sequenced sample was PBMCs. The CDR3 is CASSLVRLAGGRHEQFF. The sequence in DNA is TGTGCCAGCAGCTTAGTCCGGCTAGCGGGAGGGCGGCATGAGCAGTTCTTC. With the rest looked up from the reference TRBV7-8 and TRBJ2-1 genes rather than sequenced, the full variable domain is GAGVSQSPRYKVAKRGQDVALRCDPISGHVSLFWYQQALGQGPEFLTYFQNEAQLDKSGLPSDRFFAERPEGSVSTLKIQRTQQEDSAVYLCASSLVRLAGGRHEQFFGPGTRLTVL.